A single sample gave rise to the 25 T cell receptor beta chains below, sequenced in a study of cytomegalovirus exposure and HLA in healthy donors. With 60 Vbeta and 13 Jbeta primers, the PCR was carried out. Only in-frame clones appear in the TCRdb table, and some are missing; sequencing was by immunoSEQ multiplex PCR. The sample contains fewer than 300,000 clones, about four fifths of which appear only once. The sequenced sample consisted of PBMCs. The receptors were gathered from a girl aged 2 to 9 in good health and CMV-seronegative.

The rearrangement uses TRBV6-5 and TRBJ2-7; D is perhaps TRBD1 (5 bases). Per germline, CDR1 MNHEY and CDR2 SVGAGI. Trimming took 8 bases from V and 4 from J, leaving 12 bases between them. CDR3 size: 12 residues. CDR3 nucleotides: TGTGCCAGCGGGGCACAAATATACGAGCAGTACTTC. Protein sequence: CASGAQIYEQYF.

The chain carries TRBV19 and TRBJ1-6, with 7 bases that match TRBD1. Germline lookup yields CDR1 LNHDA and CDR2 SQIVND (reference sequence). Germline trimming cut 6 bases from V and 11 bases from J; bases unmatched to any gene: 7. The CDR3 length is 13 residues. Here the CDR3 DNA reads TGTGCCAGTAGGATATACAGGGGTGCACCCCTCCACTTT. It encodes CASRIYRGAPLHF.

The chain combines TRBV28 with TRBJ1-3; D might be TRBD1 (6 bases). V was pared by 6 bases and J by 2 bases, with 11 bases between. Per the germline V gene, CDR1 is MDHEN and CDR2 is SYDVKM. The CDR3 is made up of 14 amino acids. The chain's CDR3 is CASSTRGAGNTIYF. CDR3 DNA sequence: TGTGCCAGCAGCACCAGGGGAGCTGGAAACACCATATATTTT.

The chain combines TRBV6-5 with TRBJ1-2; D call uncertain. Germline values: CDR1 MNHEY, CDR2 SVGAGI. Between the trimmed V and J ends, which lost 0 bases and 7 bases, there was a span of 9 bases. The CDR3 covers 13 residues. The CDR3 DNA reads TGTGCCAGCAGTTACTCGAGGGCTGGTGGCTACACCTTC. Protein product: CASSYSRAGGYTF.

The CDR3 region is CAWSHAVERMGEKLFF. Written as DNA, the CDR3 is TGTGCCTGGAGCCACGCGGTGGAGAGAATGGGTGAAAAACTGTTTTTT. This sequence joins TRBV30 and TRBJ1-4, with unresolved D. This CDR3 is 16 amino acids long. Trimming shortened V by 3 bases and J by 7 bases, and 21 bases separated the two germline ends. CDR1 and CDR2 (germline): GTSNPN, SVGIG (reference sequence).

The V gene is TRBV7-2, the J gene TRBJ2-7, with D possibly TRBD1 on 7 matching bases. V was pared by 5 bases and J by 2 bases, with 16 bases between. Per germline, CDR1 SGHTA and CDR2 FQGNSA. This CDR3 is 15 amino acids long. The CDR3 nucleotides are TGTGCCAGCAGCACCCAGGGGGGCCCTACCTACGAGCAGTACTTC. Translating gives CASSTQGGPTYEQYF.

The rearrangement uses TRBV28 and TRBJ1-5; TRBD1 might be the D (6 bases). The CDR3 is made up of 20 amino acids. Trimming took off 5 bases at V and 0 bases at J, with 26 bases between the two ends. The germline CDR1 and CDR2 sequences are MDHEN and SYDVKM. This CDR3 reads CASSRPDSRVTSDSNQPQHF. The DNA of the CDR3 is TGTGCCAGCAGTAGACCGGACAGTCGGGTGACCTCAGATAGCAATCAGCCCCAGCATTTT.

CDR3 loop: CASSQLRGTSTDTQYF. The CDR3 coding sequence is TGCGCCAGCAGCCAACTAAGGGGTACTAGCACAGATACGCAGTATTTT. This chain joins TRBV4-1 and TRBJ2-3, with D tentatively TRBD1 (5 bases). V was cut by 2 bases and J by 0 bases, with 12 bases left in between. Looked up from germline, CDR1 is MGHRA and CDR2 is YSYEKL. The CDR3 extends over 16 amino acids.

The rearrangement uses TRBV5-8 and TRBJ1-6; 7 bases match TRBD1. The germline gives CDR1 SGHTS, CDR2 YDEGEE. This CDR3 comprises 16 residues. Losses at the gene ends were 4 bases for V and 7 bases for J; bases not matched to a gene: 11. The CDR3 DNA follows: TGTGCCAGCAGCCCTAGGGACAGAAGAGCAAATTCACCCCTCCACTTT. Encoded protein: CASSPRDRRANSPLHF.

The genes are TRBV28 and TRBJ1-2; tentatively, D is TRBD1 (5 bases). The CDR3 spans 15 residues. Germline-derived CDR1 and CDR2 are MDHEN and SYDVKM. V lost 5 bases and J 2 bases, leaving 15 bases between the germline ends. For the CDR3, the DNA is TGTGCCAGCAGTACCTCGGAAAGGGGCAACTATGGCTACACCTTC. Its protein is CASSTSERGNYGYTF.

This clone came up a few times. The rearrangement joins TRBV5-4 to TRBJ1-5; D unresolved. Germline lookup yields CDR1 SGHNT and CDR2 YYREEE (reference sequence). This CDR3 has 15 amino acids. V lost 1 base and J 9 bases, leaving 17 bases between the germline ends. CDR3 nucleotides: TGTGCCAGCAGCTTGCGGCTGGGCCTGATATTGCCCCAGCATTTT. As protein: CASSLRLGLILPQHF.

V usage is TRBV9 and J usage is TRBJ2-2, with TRBD2 matching 8 bases. V lost 3 bases, J lost 5 bases, and 12 bases stayed unmatched. CDR1 is SGDLS, CDR2 YYNGEE, per germline. The CDR3 is made up of 17 amino acids. The CDR3 nucleotides are TGTGCCAGCAGCGGGTGGCCGGGGGGGCGATATACCGGGGAGCTGTTTTTT. Residues: CASSGWPGGRYTGELFF.

In this sample, this clone turned up once. The chain links TRBV28 to TRBJ1-2; 9 bases fit TRBD1. Germline CDR1 is MDHEN and CDR2 is SYDVKM. With V trimmed by 6 bases and J by 4 bases, 6 bases remained unmatched. This CDR3 region has 14 residues. Here the CDR3 reads CASRTTGGVYGYTF. In nucleotides, the CDR3 is TGTGCCAGCAGGACTACAGGGGGCGTCTATGGCTACACCTTC.

The chain links TRBV28 to TRBJ1-5; D may be TRBD1 (5 bases). The germline V gene encodes CDR1 MDHEN and CDR2 SYDVKM. Trimming took off 4 bases at V and 3 bases at J, with 7 bases between the two ends. The CDR3 sequence is 13 residues long. In DNA form, the CDR3 reads TGTGCCAGCAGTTGGGGCCTCAATCAGCCCCAGCATTTT. Its protein product is CASSWGLNQPQHF.

The gene calls are TRBV28 and TRBJ2-1, with TRBD2 identical over 8 bases. Germline V gene data show CDR1 as MDHEN and CDR2 as SYDVKM. CDR3 length equals 15 residues. Trimming removed 4 bases from V and 4 bases from J; junction bases left unmatched: 6. The CDR3 loop is CASSSGTRQYNEQFF. In DNA form, the CDR3 reads TGTGCCAGCAGTTCCGGGACTAGGCAATACAATGAGCAGTTCTTC.

The genes are TRBV10-2 and TRBJ1-2; perhaps TRBD1 as D (6 bases). V lost 6 bases and J 4 bases, leaving 21 bases between the germline ends. Germline V gene lookup returns CDR1 WSHSY and CDR2 SAAADI. This CDR3 has 16 amino acids. CDR3 region: CASSLSLQGPSYGYTF. For the CDR3, the DNA is TGCGCCAGCAGCCTTAGCCTACAGGGACCATCCTATGGCTACACCTTC.

The genes are TRBV4-1 and TRBJ2-3; 13 bases align to TRBD2. The V segment lost 2 bases and the J segment 4 bases; nucleotides outside the gene matches: 3. CDR3 length: 16 residues. CDR1 is MGHRA, CDR2 YSYEKL, per germline. The CDR3 loop reads CASSQQLAGGPDTQYF. In DNA form, the CDR3 reads TGCGCCAGCAGCCAACAACTAGCGGGAGGGCCAGATACGCAGTATTTT.

The chain uses TRBV9 and TRBJ2-1, with D maybe TRBD1 (5 bases). V was clipped by 4 bases and J by 7 bases, with 6 bases between them. The CDR3 spans 11 residues. Germline V gives CDR1 SGDLS, CDR2 YYNGEE. The CDR3 DNA sequence: TGTGCCAGCAGCCCAGGGAATGAGCAGTTCTTC. This translates into CASSPGNEQFF. Filled out from reference TRBV9 and TRBJ2-1, the complete variable domain reads DSGVTQTPKHLITATGQRVTLRCSPRSGDLSVYWYQQSLDQGLQFLIQYYNGEERAKGNILERFSAQQFPDLHSELNLSSLELGDSALYFCASSPGNEQFFGPGTRLTVL.

This chain connects TRBV4-1 to TRBJ2-5, with 7 bases identical to TRBD2. The end of the DNA fits TRBJ2-7 better, so the J call may be wrong. The CDR3 contains 14 residues. Per germline, CDR1 MGHRA and CDR2 YSYEKL. The CDR3 bases are TGCGCCAGCAGCCAGCTAGCGGATACCTACGAGCAGTACTTC. Its translation: CASSQLADTYEQYF.

The chain links TRBV7-2 to TRBJ2-3, with 11 positions matching TRBD2. There are 16 residues in the CDR3. J was trimmed by 5 bases and V by 3 bases; bases with no gene match: 7. Looked up from germline, CDR1 is SGHTA and CDR2 is FQGNSA. The CDR3 nucleotides are TGTGCCAGCAGCTTCCTAGCGGGAGGAGCAAGAGATACGCAGTATTTT. It codes for CASSFLAGGARDTQYF.

This clone came up once. The chain carries TRBV27 and TRBJ2-7; D unresolved. The CDR3 consists of 14 residues. The germline V and J ends were trimmed by 5 bases and 0 bases, with 11 bases remaining between them. Germline values: CDR1 MNHEY, CDR2 SMNVEV (reference sequence). As DNA, the CDR3 is TGTGCCAGCAGTACAGCTGCAAGCTCCTACGAGCAGTACTTC. It yields the protein CASSTAASSYEQYF.

The V gene is TRBV4-1, the J gene TRBJ1-2; 8 nucleotides agree with TRBD1. CDR3 length: 14 amino acids. The V gene's germline CDR1 is MGHRA and CDR2 YSYEKL. J was trimmed by 6 bases and V by 4 bases; bases with no gene match: 7. The CDR3, as DNA: TGCGCCAGCAGCCGGCCCGGGACAGGAAATGGCTACACCTTC. It specifies CASSRPGTGNGYTF.

The rearrangement uses TRBV18 and TRBJ2-1; no clear D. Trimming took off 6 bases at V and 0 bases at J, with 15 bases between the two ends. The CDR3 covers 16 residues. The germline gives CDR1 KGHSH, CDR2 LQKENI. The CDR3 sequence: CASSPLDQSSYNEQFF. Here the CDR3 DNA reads TGTGCCAGCTCGCCGCTAGACCAGAGCTCCTACAATGAGCAGTTCTTC.

The chain uses TRBV5-1 and TRBJ2-5; D might be TRBD1 (6 bases). V lost 0 bases and J 9 bases, leaving 21 bases between the germline ends. The CDR3 runs to 16 residues. CDR1 is SGHRS, CDR2 YFSETQ, per germline. CDR3 residues: CASSLAVGVGGKAQYF. DNA for the CDR3: TGCGCCAGCAGCTTGGCCGTTGGGGTAGGGGGAAAGGCCCAGTACTTC.

This chain links TRBV4-1 with TRBJ1-1, with 11 nucleotides matching TRBD1. CDR1 is MGHRA, CDR2 YSYEKL, per germline. The CDR3 is 17 amino acids. The V gene end was trimmed by 2 bases and the J gene end by 3 bases; junction bases not matched to a gene: 8. The CDR3 protein is CASSQIGQGAPYTEAFF. CDR3 nucleotide sequence: TGCGCCAGCAGCCAAATCGGACAGGGGGCGCCGTACACTGAAGCTTTCTTT.